The 15 T cell receptor beta chains listed next were all sequenced from one sample in a study of blood T cell repertoires in COVID-19. Clones were read by immunoSEQ multiplex PCR, and TCRdb kept only the in-frame ones, dropping some. In the table there are 130,000 or so clones, about four fifths of which are singletons. Sequencing was performed on peripheral blood. These receptors all stem from an older woman with acute or convalescent COVID-19.

The chain combines TRBV6-2 or TRBV6-3 with TRBJ2-3; 7 positions match TRBD1. The V gene end was trimmed by 6 bases and the J gene end by 0 bases; junction bases not matched to a gene: 6. CDR1 and CDR2 (germline): MNHEY, SVGEGT. This CDR3 spans 15 amino acids. The CDR3 DNA reads TGTGCCAGCAGCTGGGACAGCAGCAGCACAGATACGCAGTATTTT. As protein: CASSWDSSSTDTQYF.

V usage is TRBV3-1 (or the pseudogene TRBV3-2) and J usage is TRBJ1-2; no clear D. Trimming took off 1 base at V and 7 bases at J, with 10 bases between the two ends. Germline loops: CDR1 LGHDT, CDR2 YNNKEL (reference sequence). This CDR3 is 13 amino acids long. In nucleotides, the CDR3 is TGTGCCAGCAGCCAAGGTTTTGGGAGTGGCTACACCTTC. Protein: CASSQGFGSGYTF.

The gene calls are TRBV5-1 and TRBJ1-3; possibly TRBD1 for D (6 bases). Trimming removed 4 bases from V and 0 bases from J, with 14 bases in between. The CDR3 runs to 16 residues. CDR1 SGHRS and CDR2 YFSETQ come from the germline V gene. The DNA of the CDR3 is TGCGCCAGCAGCCCGACAGGAACCCACTCTGGAAACACCATATATTTT. This sequence encodes CASSPTGTHSGNTIYF.

V is TRBV29-1 and J is TRBJ1-3; D not resolved. CDR1 is SQVTM and CDR2 is ANQGSEA in the germline V gene. The CDR3 length is 13 residues. Trimming left V 3 bases short and J 0 bases short, with 6 bases between. The CDR3 loop is CSVETYSGNTIYF. CDR3 coding DNA: TGCAGCGTTGAGACTTACTCTGGAAACACCATATATTTT. The entire variable domain, with the rest obtained from reference TRBV29-1 and TRBJ1-3, is as follows: SAVISQKPSRDICQRGTSLTIQCQVDSQVTMMFWYRQQPGQSLTLIATANQGSEATYESGFVIDKFPISRPNLTFSTLTVSNMSPEDSSIYLCSVETYSGNTIYFGEGSWLTVV.

The chain recombines TRBV6-5 with TRBJ1-2, with 8 bases that match TRBD1. The trim removed 2 bases at V and 3 bases at J, leaving 2 bases unmatched. This CDR3 region has 14 residues. Germline CDR1 and CDR2: MNHEY and SVGAGI. CDR3 sequence reads: CASSYQQGDYGYTF. In DNA form, the CDR3 reads TGTGCCAGCAGTTACCAACAGGGGGACTATGGCTACACCTTC.

V usage is TRBV28 and J usage is TRBJ2-7; TRBD1 agrees at 9 bases. This CDR3 region has 15 residues. Trimming at V came to 5 bases and at J to 4 bases, leaving 9 bases not matched to a gene. Germline V gives CDR1 MDHEN, CDR2 SYDVKM. CDR3 DNA: TGTGCCAGCAGTCCTCCGGGACAGGGTGGGTACGAGCAGTACTTC. The encoded protein is CASSPPGQGGYEQYF.

The chain employs TRBV19 and TRBJ1-5; weak D call: TRBD1 (6 bases). With 9 bases removed from V and 0 bases from J, the gap between germline ends came to 15 bases. CDR3 length: 15 residues. The V gene's germline CDR1 is LNHDA and CDR2 SQIVND (reference sequence). Here the CDR3 DNA reads TGTGCCAGCACCGGGACACATTATAGCAATCAGCCCCAGCATTTT. This codes for CASTGTHYSNQPQHF.

This clone has only a few counts. The gene calls are TRBV6-5 and TRBJ2-7; 9 bases line up with TRBD1. Trimming at V came to 10 bases and at J to 2 bases, leaving 12 bases not matched to a gene. From germline, CDR1 is MNHEY and CDR2 SVGAGI. The length of the CDR3 is 15 residues. CDR3 sequence (DNA): TGTGCCAACCTTGATGGGACAGGGCAACCCTACGAGCAGTACTTC. Encoded protein: CANLDGTGQPYEQYF.

This chain links TRBV4-2 with TRBJ2-2; D perhaps matches TRBD1 (5 bases). This CDR3 comprises 17 residues. V lost 0 bases to trimming and J lost 5 bases, with 16 bases between them. CDR1 is LGHNA and CDR2 is YNFKEQ in the germline V gene. CDR3 nucleotide sequence: TGTGCCAGCAGCCAAGATCGATCCCTCAAGGGGACCGGGGAGCTGTTTTTT. Amino acid sequence: CASSQDRSLKGTGELFF.

The chain has TRBV2 and TRBJ1-1; D perhaps matches TRBD1 (5 bases). Germline CDR1 SNHLY, CDR2 FYNNEI. Trimming shortened V by 4 bases and J by 4 bases, and 19 bases separated the two germline ends. CDR3 length equals 16 residues. DNA of the CDR3: TGTGCCAGCAGTGGGAGGGGTAGCAGGGTTGGCACTGAAGCTTTCTTT. As protein: CASSGRGSRVGTEAFF.

This chain links TRBV7-2 with TRBJ2-7; a weak D match, TRBD1 (6 bases). V was clipped by 3 bases and J by 5 bases, with 11 bases between them. Germline values: CDR1 SGHTA, CDR2 FQGNSA. This CDR3 contains 13 residues. The CDR3, as DNA: TGTGCCAGCAGCTTTTCTACAGGGAACGAGCAGTACGTC. It specifies CASSFSTGNEQYV.

This clone was seen a few times. This chain links TRBV5-6 with TRBJ1-1, with TRBD1 matching 8 bases. V lost 4 bases to trimming and J lost 0 bases; unmatched junction nucleotides: 5. CDR3 length: 15 residues. CDR1 is SGHDT, CDR2 YYEEEE, per germline. For the CDR3, the DNA is TGTGCCAGCAGCATACCACAGGGGGTGAACACTGAAGCTTTCTTT. This encodes CASSIPQGVNTEAFF.

The chain has TRBV6-2 or TRBV6-3 and TRBJ2-6, with no clear D. There are 16 residues in the CDR3. CDR1 is MNHEY, CDR2 SVGEGT, per germline. V lost 5 bases and J 0 bases, leaving 11 bases between the germline ends. The CDR3 DNA reads TGTGCCAGCAGTGCCCTTTCCGGCTCTGGGGCCAACGTCCTGACTTTC. The encoded protein is CASSALSGSGANVLTF.

CDR3: CASSYGGGASREQFF. The CDR3 nucleotides are TGTGCCAGCAGTTACGGTGGGGGGGCTTCACGTGAGCAGTTCTTC. The gene calls are TRBV6-5 and TRBJ2-1; possible D gene TRBD2, 7 bases. The CDR3 contains 15 residues. Germline assignment: CDR1 MNHEY and CDR2 SVGAGI. V gave up 2 bases and J gave up 9 bases, with 17 bases separating them.

The rearrangement joins TRBV5-6 to TRBJ2-2, with TRBD2 as a possible D gene (6 bases). The CDR3 consists of 15 residues. The V gene's germline CDR1 is SGHDT and CDR2 YYEEEE. The V and J ends lost 2 bases and 4 bases respectively, with 12 bases between them. The CDR3: CASSFTGGGTGELFF. The DNA of the CDR3 is TGTGCCAGCAGCTTTACTGGGGGAGGCACCGGGGAGCTGTTTTTT.